These T cell receptor beta chains were read from a single sample in a study of shared clonotypes between healthy human individuals. The data were produced by immunoSEQ multiplex PCR, yet TCRdb's version contains in-frame clones alone and is incomplete. Of approximately 500,000 clones detected, about three quarters appear once; the ten largest clones hold approximately 12%. The sequenced sample was PBMCs. The source of these receptors is a woman in her thirties or forties in good health. Some clones in this sample may be carry-over from other donors' samples. The CDR3 runs from the conserved cysteine through the conserved F or W. D genes are given only for firm matches. A row's size may be missing; if present it is once, few, many or a size class.

D gene: TRBD1
clone size: NA
V gene: TRBV5-1
J gene: TRBJ2-1
CDR3 DNA: TGCGCCAGCAGCTTGAACCTCCGGGACAGGAACAATGAGCAGTTCTTC
CDR3 protein: CASSLNLRDRNNEQFF

D gene: NA
clone size: once
V gene: TRBV11-2
J gene: TRBJ2-3
CDR3 DNA: TGTGCCAGCAGCTTAATGCAGGTAGTCACAGATACGCAGTATTTT
CDR3 protein: CASSLMQVVTDTQYF

D gene: NA
clone size: NA
V gene: TRBV7-3
J gene: TRBJ2-1
CDR3 DNA: TGTGCCAGCAGCTTCGGGGATGAGCAGTTCTTC
CDR3 protein: CASSFGDEQFF

D gene: NA
clone size: NA
V gene: TRBV5-4
J gene: TRBJ1-4
CDR3 DNA: TGTGCCAGCAGCTTGGGTCCCGCAACTAATGAAAAACTGTTTTTT
CDR3 protein: CASSLGPATNEKLFF

D gene: TRBD1
clone size: NA
V gene: TRBV30
J gene: TRBJ1-1
CDR3 DNA: TGTGCCTGGACCGCGACAGGGATCGGCTGGGCTTTCTTT
CDR3 protein: CAWTATGIGWAFF

D gene: TRBD1
clone size: NA
V gene: TRBV7-6
J gene: TRBJ1-1
CDR3 DNA: TGTGCCAGCAGCCTGGTAGGGGGCGCAGACACTGAAGCTTTCTTT
CDR3 protein: CASSLVGGADTEAFF

D gene: NA
clone size: NA
V gene: TRBV7-8
J gene: TRBJ1-2
CDR3 DNA: TGTGCCAGCAGCTCCTCTAGGGCCGGTGGTGAGGGCTACACCTTC
CDR3 protein: CASSSSRAGGEGYTF

D gene: TRBD2
clone size: NA
V gene: TRBV10-3
J gene: TRBJ2-5
CDR3 DNA: TGTGCCATCAGTGAGTCGATACTAGCGGGGCAAGAGACCCAGTACTTC
CDR3 protein: CAISESILAGQETQYF

D gene: NA
clone size: NA
V gene: TRBV18
J gene: TRBJ1-1
CDR3 DNA: TGTGCCAGCTCACCCCGGGGCCCCGGCGGTACTGAAGCTTTCTTT
CDR3 protein: CASSPRGPGGTEAFF

D gene: NA
clone size: NA
V gene: TRBV6-4
J gene: TRBJ1-1
CDR3 DNA: TGTGCCAGCAGTGTCAGAGACGGAACTGAAGCTTTCTTT
CDR3 protein: CASSVRDGTEAFF

D gene: NA
clone size: many
V gene: TRBV19
J gene: TRBJ2-5
CDR3 DNA: TGTGCCAGTAGTATGGAAGGGGTAACTGAGACCCAGTACTTC
CDR3 protein: CASSMEGVTETQYF

D gene: NA
clone size: NA
V gene: TRBV5-1
J gene: TRBJ2-5
CDR3 DNA: TGCGCCAGCAGCCCGCAGGTCTTGGAGACCCAGTACTTC
CDR3 protein: CASSPQVLETQYF

D gene: NA
clone size: once
V gene: TRBV28
J gene: TRBJ1-4
CDR3 DNA: TGTGCCACCGACGCAGGGACTAATGAAAAACTGTTTTTT
CDR3 protein: CATDAGTNEKLFF

D gene: TRBD2
clone size: NA
V gene: TRBV6-6
J gene: TRBJ2-2
CDR3 DNA: TGTGCCAGCGGCGAATCTGGGACTAGCGGGAGCGGGGAGCTGTTTTTT
CDR3 protein: CASGESGTSGSGELFF

D gene: TRBD1
clone size: NA
V gene: TRBV10-3
J gene: TRBJ2-2
CDR3 DNA: TGTGCCATCAGGGGACAGGGTGGGAGAACCGGGGAGCTGTTTTTT
CDR3 protein: CAIRGQGGRTGELFF

D gene: NA
clone size: NA
V gene: TRBV2
J gene: TRBJ1-1
CDR3 DNA: TGTGCCAGCAGTGAAGCGGGGAACACTGAAGCTTTCTTT
CDR3 protein: CASSEAGNTEAFF